This TCR beta chain comes out of a study of breast tumors, draining lymph nodes, adjacent tissues. TCRdb reprocessed the multiplex PCR reads with MiXCR, giving one entry per CDR3 protein. The sample lists tens of thousands of distinct CDR3 sequences; about 54% were seen once. Germline-derived CDR1 and CDR2 are SGHRS and YFSETQ. The ends were cut back, 4 bases at V and 2 bases at J, with 16 bases in the middle. This CDR3 spans 15 amino acids. This clonotype is labeled medium-sized. Its antigen is currently unknown. Study results and limitations: The lymph node origin of tumor T cells was framed as consistent with a hypothesis, not demonstrated. Luminal-like breast cancer showed significantly greater tumor-nontumor repertoire similarity than basal-like breast cancer did.

The sequenced material came from breast tumor tissue. V usage is TRBV5-1 and J usage is TRBJ2-7; D is perhaps TRBD1 (5 bases). The receptor was derived from a female donor with breast cancer. Some clones in this sample may be carry-over from other donors' samples. The CDR3 bases are TGCGCCAGCAGCCAAACAGGACACCTCGCCTACGAGCAGTACTTC. Translation gives CASSQTGHLAYEQYF.